Listed here is a single TCR beta chain. As processed by the authors: Amplification with reference gene primers provided the estimates of nucleated cell counts. Sequencing was performed with immunoSEQ multiplex PCR; in TCRdb, only in-frame clones are kept and a portion is missing. From that table come the V and J calls and clone size; the DNA was used to work out D and trimming. The table shows 93,000 or so clones, with over 65% occurring only once. This entry belongs to a study of blood T cell repertoires in COVID-19. Across the study: Sources were T cells, B-cell-depleted T cells, or PBMCs; the material itself was cDNA or gDNA.

Trimming stripped 1 base from V and 0 bases from J, with 25 bases between. Germline V gene lookup returns CDR1 LNHDA and CDR2 SQIVND (reference sequence). The CDR3 consists of 22 residues. The sequenced sample consisted of peripheral blood. The sequence was collected from a human donor in a cohort sampled during active COVID-19. The chain carries TRBV19 and TRBJ2-6; D is perhaps TRBD1 (5 bases). As DNA, the CDR3 is TGTGCCAGTAGTATAGGGATGGGAAGGTGGGGCATTCCCACCTCTGGGGCCAACGTCCTGACTTTC. It is translated as CASSIGMGRWGIPTSGANVLTF.